This T cell receptor (beta chain) comes out of a study of shared clonotypes between healthy human individuals. Study results and caveats: It was expected that sequencing depth would affect clonotype sharing among donors. Non-shared clonotypes displayed generation probabilities falling below those of clonotypes present in all four donors.

A remark on this clone: Its antigen is currently unknown. Additional DNA sequences in this sample encode the identical CDR3.

TCRdb's table, derived via immunoSEQ multiplex PCR, lists solely in-frame clones and lacks some. The sample includes some 2,000,000 clones, about 95% of them seen just once. Naive CD8 cells lacked CD45RO, underwent positive selection for CCR7 and left out terminally differentiated effector memory CD45RA+ cells. This sequence was found in a man between 18 and 35 years old in good health. The sample taken for sequencing was naive CD8+ T cells sorted from blood.

The CDR3 loop is CASSAGVNTEAFF. Here the CDR3 DNA reads TGTGCCAGCAGCGCGGGGGTGAACACTGAAGCTTTCTTT. The V and J genes are TRBV9 and TRBJ1-1; a weak D match, TRBD1 (5 bases). V shed 3 bases and J shed 0 bases, with 6 bases lying between them. CDR1 and CDR2 from the germline V gene are SGDLS and YYNGEE. CDR3 length equals 13 residues.